This record covers a single T cell receptor (beta chain). This entry comes from a study of blood T cell repertoires in COVID-19. Study-wide context: Sites in the United States, Italy and Spain provided acute and convalescent COVID-19 samples. The analysed material was cDNA or gDNA that came from T cells, B-cell-depleted T cells, or PBMCs.

Original processing notes: For nucleated cells, counts were estimated from reference gene primer amplification. Profiled with immunoSEQ multiplex PCR; TCRdb holds only in-frame clones, not every one. Clonal size and the V and J genes are those of that table, whereas D and trimming came from the DNA. The sample records 120,000 or so clones, roughly three quarters being singletons. Germline V CDR1 and CDR2: SQVTM, ANQGSEA. CDR3 length: 14 residues. Trimming took 4 bases from V and 5 from J, leaving 15 bases between them. This TCR was recovered from a middle-aged man with active or convalescent COVID-19. The sample comprised peripheral blood. The V call is TRBV29-1, the J call TRBJ2-1; maybe TRBD2 (6 bases). The CDR3 reads CSVVTGTLNNEQFF. The CDR3 nucleotides are TGCAGCGTTGTTACCGGGACTTTGAACAATGAGCAGTTCTTC.